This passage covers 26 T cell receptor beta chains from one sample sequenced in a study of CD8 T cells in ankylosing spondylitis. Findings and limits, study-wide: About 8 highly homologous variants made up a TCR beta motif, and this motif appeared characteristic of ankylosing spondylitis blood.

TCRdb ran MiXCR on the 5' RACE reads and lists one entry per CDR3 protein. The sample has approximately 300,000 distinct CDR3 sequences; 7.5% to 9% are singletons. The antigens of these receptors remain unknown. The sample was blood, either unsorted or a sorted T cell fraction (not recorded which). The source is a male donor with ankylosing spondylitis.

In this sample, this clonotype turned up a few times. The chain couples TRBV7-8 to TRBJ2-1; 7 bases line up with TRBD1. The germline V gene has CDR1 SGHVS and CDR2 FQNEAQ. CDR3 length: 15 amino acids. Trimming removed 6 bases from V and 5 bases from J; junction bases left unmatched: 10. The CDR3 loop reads CASRQTGTVHNEQFF. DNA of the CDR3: TGTGCCAGCAGGCAAACCGGGACAGTCCACAATGAGCAGTTCTTC.

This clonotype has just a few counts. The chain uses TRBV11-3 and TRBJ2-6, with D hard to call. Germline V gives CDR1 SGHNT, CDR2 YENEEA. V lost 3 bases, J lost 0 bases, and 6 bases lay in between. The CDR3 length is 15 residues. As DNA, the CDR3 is TGTGCCAGCAGCTTTCTGAACTCTGGGGCCAACGTCCTGACTTTC. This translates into CASSFLNSGANVLTF. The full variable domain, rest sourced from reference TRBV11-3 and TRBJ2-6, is EAGVVQSPRYKIIEKKQPVAFWCNPISGHNTLYWYLQNLGQGPELLIRYENEEAVDDSQLPKDRFSAERLKGVDSTLKIQPAELGDSAVYLCASSFLNSGANVLTFGAGSRLTVL.

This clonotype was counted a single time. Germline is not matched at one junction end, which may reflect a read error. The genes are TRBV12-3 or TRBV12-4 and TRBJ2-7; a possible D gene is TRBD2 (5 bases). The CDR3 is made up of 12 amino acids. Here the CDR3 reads CASSLEVSERYF. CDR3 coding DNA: TGTGCCAGCAGTTTAGAGGTTAGCGAGCGGTACTTC.

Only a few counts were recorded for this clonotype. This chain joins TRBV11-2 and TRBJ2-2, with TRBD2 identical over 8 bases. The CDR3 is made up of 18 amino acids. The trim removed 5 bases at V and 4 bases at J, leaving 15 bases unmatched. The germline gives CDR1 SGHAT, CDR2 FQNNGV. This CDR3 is CASSKTLGAGGGTGELFF. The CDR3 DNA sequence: TGTGCCAGCAGCAAAACCCTAGGGGCGGGAGGTGGCACCGGGGAGCTGTTTTTT.

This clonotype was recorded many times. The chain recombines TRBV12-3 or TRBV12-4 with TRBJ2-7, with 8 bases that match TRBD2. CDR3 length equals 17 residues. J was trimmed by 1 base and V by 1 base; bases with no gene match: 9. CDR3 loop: CASSLGQAGLASYEQYF. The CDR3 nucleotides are TGTGCCAGCAGTTTAGGACAGGCCGGACTAGCATCCTACGAGCAGTACTTC.

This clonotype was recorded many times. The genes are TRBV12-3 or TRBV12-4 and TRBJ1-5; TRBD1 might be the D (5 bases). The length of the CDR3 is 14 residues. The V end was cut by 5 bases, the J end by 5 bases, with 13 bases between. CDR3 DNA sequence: TGTGCCAGCAGTACTCGTGCAGGGCATCAGCCCCAGCATTTT. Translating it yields CASSTRAGHQPQHF.

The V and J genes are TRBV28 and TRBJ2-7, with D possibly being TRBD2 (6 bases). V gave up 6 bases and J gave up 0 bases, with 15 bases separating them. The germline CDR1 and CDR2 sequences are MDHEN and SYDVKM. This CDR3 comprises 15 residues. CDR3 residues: CASSRPGLSSYEQYF. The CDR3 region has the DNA TGTGCCAGCAGCCGTCCGGGACTGAGCTCCTACGAGCAGTACTTC.

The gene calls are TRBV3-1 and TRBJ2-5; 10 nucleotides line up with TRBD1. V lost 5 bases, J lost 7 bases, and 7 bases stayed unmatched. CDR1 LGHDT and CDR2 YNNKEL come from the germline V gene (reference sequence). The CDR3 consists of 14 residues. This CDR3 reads CASSTTRTGGTQYF. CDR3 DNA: TGTGCCAGCAGCACGACCAGGACAGGGGGGACCCAGTACTTC.

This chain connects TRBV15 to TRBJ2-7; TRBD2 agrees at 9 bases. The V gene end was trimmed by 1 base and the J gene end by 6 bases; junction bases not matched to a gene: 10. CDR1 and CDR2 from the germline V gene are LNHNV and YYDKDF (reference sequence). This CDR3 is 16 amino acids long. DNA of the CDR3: TGTGCCACCAGCAGAGTTGGTCTAGCGGGAAGCCGCGAGCAGTACTTC. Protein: CATSRVGLAGSREQYF.

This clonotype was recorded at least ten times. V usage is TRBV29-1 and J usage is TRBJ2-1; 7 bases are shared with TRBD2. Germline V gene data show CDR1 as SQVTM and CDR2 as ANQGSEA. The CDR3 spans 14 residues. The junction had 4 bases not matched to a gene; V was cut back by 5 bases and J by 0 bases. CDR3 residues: CSVPAGSSYNEQFF. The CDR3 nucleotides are TGCAGCGTTCCAGCGGGAAGCTCCTACAATGAGCAGTTCTTC.

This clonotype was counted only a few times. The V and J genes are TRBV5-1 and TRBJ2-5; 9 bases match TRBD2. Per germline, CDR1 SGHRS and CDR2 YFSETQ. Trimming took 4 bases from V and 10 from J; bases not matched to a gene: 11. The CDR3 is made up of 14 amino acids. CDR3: CASSTLAGEGDQYF. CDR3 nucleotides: TGCGCCAGCAGCACGTTAGCGGGAGAGGGAGACCAGTACTTC.

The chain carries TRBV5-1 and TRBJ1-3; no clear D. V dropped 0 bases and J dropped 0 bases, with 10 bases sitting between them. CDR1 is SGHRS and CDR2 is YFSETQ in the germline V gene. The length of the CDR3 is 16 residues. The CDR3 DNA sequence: TGCGCCAGCAGCTTGGGAGTCGGGATCTCTGGAAACACCATATATTTT. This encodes CASSLGVGISGNTIYF. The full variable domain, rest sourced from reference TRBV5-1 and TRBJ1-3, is KAGVTQTPRYLIKTRGQQVTLSCSPISGHRSVSWYQQTPGQGLQFLFEYFSETQRNKGNFPGRFSGRQFSNSRSEMNVSTLELGDSALYLCASSLGVGISGNTIYFGEGSWLTVV.

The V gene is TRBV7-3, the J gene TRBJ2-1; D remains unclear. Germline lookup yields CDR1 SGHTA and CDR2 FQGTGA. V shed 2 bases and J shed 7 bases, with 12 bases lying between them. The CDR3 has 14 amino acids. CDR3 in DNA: TGTGCCAGCAGCTTAGAGTCTAGATCGAATGAGCAGTTCTTC. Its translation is CASSLESRSNEQFF. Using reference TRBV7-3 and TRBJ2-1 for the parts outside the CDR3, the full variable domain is GAGVSQTPSNKVTEKGKYVELRCDPISGHTALYWYRQSLGQGPEFLIYFQGTGAADDSGLPNDRFFAVRPEGSVSTLKIQRTERGDSAVYLCASSLESRSNEQFFGPGTRLTVL.

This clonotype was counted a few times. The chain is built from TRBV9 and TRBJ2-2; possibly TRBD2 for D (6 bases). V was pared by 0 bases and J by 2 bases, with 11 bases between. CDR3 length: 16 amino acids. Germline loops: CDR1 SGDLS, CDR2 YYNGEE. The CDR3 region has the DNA TGTGCCAGCAGCGTAGAGGGACTGCCAAACACCGGGGAGCTGTTTTTT. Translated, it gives CASSVEGLPNTGELFF. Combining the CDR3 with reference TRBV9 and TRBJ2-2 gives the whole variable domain DSGVTQTPKHLITATGQRVTLRCSPRSGDLSVYWYQQSLDQGLQFLIQYYNGEERAKGNILERFSAQQFPDLHSELNLSSLELGDSALYFCASSVEGLPNTGELFFGEGSRLTVL.

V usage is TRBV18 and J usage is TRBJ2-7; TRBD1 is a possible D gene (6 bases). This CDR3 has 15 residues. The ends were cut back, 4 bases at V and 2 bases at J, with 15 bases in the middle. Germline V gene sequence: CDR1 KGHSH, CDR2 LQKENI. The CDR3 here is CASSLQQGFPYEQYF. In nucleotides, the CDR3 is TGTGCCAGCTCACTGCAACAGGGTTTTCCCTACGAGCAGTACTTC. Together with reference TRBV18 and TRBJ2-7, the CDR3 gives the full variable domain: NAGVMQNPRHLVRRRGQEARLRCSPMKGHSHVYWYRQLPEEGLKFMVYLQKENIIDESGMPKERFSAEFPKEGPSILRIQQVVRGDSAAYFCASSLQQGFPYEQYFGPGTRLTVT.

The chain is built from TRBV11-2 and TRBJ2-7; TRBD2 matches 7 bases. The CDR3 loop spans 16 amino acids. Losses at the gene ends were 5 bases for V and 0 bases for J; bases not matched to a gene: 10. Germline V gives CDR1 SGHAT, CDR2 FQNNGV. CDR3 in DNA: TGTGCCAGCAGCCCGTCCCTAGCGGCGAGCTCCTACGAGCAGTACTTC. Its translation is CASSPSLAASSYEQYF.

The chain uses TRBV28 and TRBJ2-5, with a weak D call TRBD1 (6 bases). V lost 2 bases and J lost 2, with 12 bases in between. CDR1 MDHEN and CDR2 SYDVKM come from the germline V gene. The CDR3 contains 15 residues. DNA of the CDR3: TGTGCCAGCAGTTTAGGGACACTCAGACAAGAGACCCAGTACTTC. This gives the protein CASSLGTLRQETQYF.

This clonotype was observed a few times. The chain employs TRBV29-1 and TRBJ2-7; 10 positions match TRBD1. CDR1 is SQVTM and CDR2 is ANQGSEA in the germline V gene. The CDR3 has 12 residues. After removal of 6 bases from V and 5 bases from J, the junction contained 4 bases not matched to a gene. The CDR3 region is CSVGQGLDEQYF. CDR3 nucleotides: TGCAGCGTGGGACAGGGGCTGGACGAGCAGTACTTC.

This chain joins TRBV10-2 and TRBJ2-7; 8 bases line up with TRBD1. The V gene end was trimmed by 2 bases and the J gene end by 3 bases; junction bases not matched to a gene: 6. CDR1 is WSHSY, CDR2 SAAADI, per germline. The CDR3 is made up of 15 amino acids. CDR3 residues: CASSEVSGGRYEQYF. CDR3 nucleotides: TGCGCCAGCAGTGAGGTCTCAGGGGGCCGCTACGAGCAGTACTTC.

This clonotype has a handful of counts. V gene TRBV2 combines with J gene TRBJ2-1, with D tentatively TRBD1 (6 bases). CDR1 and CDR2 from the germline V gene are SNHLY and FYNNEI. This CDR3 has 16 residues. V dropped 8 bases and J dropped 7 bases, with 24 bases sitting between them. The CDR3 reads CASVRGRTGRLNEQFF. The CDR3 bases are TGTGCCAGCGTGAGGGGTAGAACAGGGAGATTGAATGAGCAGTTCTTC.

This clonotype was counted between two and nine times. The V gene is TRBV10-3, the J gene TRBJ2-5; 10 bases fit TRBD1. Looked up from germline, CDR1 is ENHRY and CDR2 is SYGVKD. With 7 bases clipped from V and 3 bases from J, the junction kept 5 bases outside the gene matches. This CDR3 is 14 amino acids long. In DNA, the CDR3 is TGTGCCATCATGAGCGGGACAGGGGAAGAGACCCAGTACTTC. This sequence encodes CAIMSGTGEETQYF.

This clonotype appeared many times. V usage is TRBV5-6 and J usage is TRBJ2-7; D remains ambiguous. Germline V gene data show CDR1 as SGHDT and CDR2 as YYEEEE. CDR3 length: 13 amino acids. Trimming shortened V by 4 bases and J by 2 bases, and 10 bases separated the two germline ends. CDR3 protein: CASSRPGTYEQYF. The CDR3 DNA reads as TGTGCCAGCAGCCGACCAGGTACCTACGAGCAGTACTTC. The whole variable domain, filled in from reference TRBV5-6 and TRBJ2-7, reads DAGVTQSPTHLIKTRGQQVTLRCSPKSGHDTVSWYQQALGQGPQFIFQYYEEEERQRGNFPDRFSGHQFPNYSSELNVNALLLGDSALYLCASSRPGTYEQYFGPGTRLTVT.

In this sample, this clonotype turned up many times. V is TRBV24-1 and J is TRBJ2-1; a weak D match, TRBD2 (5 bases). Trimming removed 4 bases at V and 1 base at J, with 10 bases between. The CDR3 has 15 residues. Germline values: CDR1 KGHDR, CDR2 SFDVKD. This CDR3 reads CATSEVGRSYNEQFF. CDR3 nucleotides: TGTGCCACCAGTGAGGTAGGGAGATCCTACAATGAGCAGTTCTTC.

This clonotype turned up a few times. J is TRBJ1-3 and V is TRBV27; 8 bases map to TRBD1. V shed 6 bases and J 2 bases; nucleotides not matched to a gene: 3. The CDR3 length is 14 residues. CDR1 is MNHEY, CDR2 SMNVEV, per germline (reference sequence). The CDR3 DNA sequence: TGTGCCAGCAGACCAGGGGGCGCTGGAAACACCATATATTTT. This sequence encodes CASRPGGAGNTIYF.

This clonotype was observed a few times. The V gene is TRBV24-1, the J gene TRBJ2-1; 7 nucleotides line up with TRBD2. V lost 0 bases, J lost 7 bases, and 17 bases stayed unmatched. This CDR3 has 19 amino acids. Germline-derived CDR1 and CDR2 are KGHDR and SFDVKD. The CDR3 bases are TGTGCCACCAGTGATTTGCCCCCTCGCGCGGGAGACACCGGGAATGAGCAGTTCTTC. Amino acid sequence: CATSDLPPRAGDTGNEQFF.

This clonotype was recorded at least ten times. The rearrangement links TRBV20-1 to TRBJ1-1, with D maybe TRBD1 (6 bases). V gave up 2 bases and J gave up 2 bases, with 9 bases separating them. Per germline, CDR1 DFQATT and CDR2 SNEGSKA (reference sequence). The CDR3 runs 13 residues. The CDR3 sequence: CSARRQANTEAFF. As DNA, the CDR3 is TGCAGTGCTAGAAGACAGGCAAACACTGAAGCTTTCTTT.